This T cell receptor beta chain was captured by sequencing in a study of control samples from healthy donors and cancer patients. The CDR3 runs 17 residues. J was trimmed by 4 bases and V by 0 bases; bases with no gene match: 5. CDR1 and CDR2 from the germline V gene are MGHRA and YSYEKL. Method: immunoSEQ multiplex PCR; TCRdb's copy keeps in-frame clones and lacks some. The sample includes about 170,000 clones, roughly 95% of them seen just once. Sequencing was done on a sample of blood. The J gene is TRBJ2-3, the V gene TRBV4-1; TRBD2 aligns across 12 bases. This TCR was recovered from a woman aged 55-69 years in good health. Written as DNA, the CDR3 is TGCGCCAGCAGCCAAGATCGACTAGCGGGGGTCCCAGATACGCAGTATTTT. This sequence encodes CASSQDRLAGVPDTQYF.